The 10 T cell receptor beta chains below all came from one sample that was sequenced in a study of T cell responses to AZD1222 COVID-19 vaccine. Some clones are missing from TCRdb's copy, which holds only in-frame ones; the method was immunoSEQ multiplex PCR. The sample includes 95,000 to 100,000 clones, about 81% of them seen just once. Here the sequenced sample was peripheral blood, taken 28 days after the second AZD1222 dose. Every receptor here comes from an adult who received the AZD1222 COVID-19 vaccine.

V usage is TRBV5-1 and J usage is TRBJ1-3; unclear D gene. V lost 2 bases, J lost 0 bases, and 18 bases lay in between. The CDR3 spans 18 residues. CDR1 SGHRS and CDR2 YFSETQ come from the germline V gene. Here the CDR3 reads CASSFLPRYQASGNTIYF. CDR3 in DNA: TGCGCCAGCAGCTTCTTACCGCGATATCAAGCCTCTGGAAACACCATATATTTT.

The chain combines TRBV5-1 with TRBJ2-7; D ambiguous. The length of the CDR3 is 14 residues. V dropped 0 bases and J dropped 6 bases, with 13 bases sitting between them. Per the germline V gene, CDR1 is SGHRS and CDR2 is YFSETQ. CDR3 in amino acids: CASSLEETLGEQYF. CDR3 nucleotide sequence: TGCGCCAGCAGCTTGGAAGAGACCCTGGGCGAGCAGTACTTC.

This chain links TRBV28 with TRBJ2-6, with TRBD2 identical over 7 bases. V gave up 3 bases and J gave up 0 bases; unmatched junction bases: 2. The CDR3 totals 16 residues. Germline loops: CDR1 MDHEN, CDR2 SYDVKM. The CDR3 DNA follows: TGTGCCAGCAGTTTGCCGGGGGGCTCTGGGGCCAACGTCCTGACTTTC. Its translation is CASSLPGGSGANVLTF.

The chain carries TRBV12-3 or TRBV12-4 and TRBJ1-2, with a possible D match to TRBD1 (5 bases). The CDR3 has 12 amino acids. The V end was cut by 6 bases, the J end by 8 bases, with 13 bases between. The DNA for the CDR3 is TGTGCCAGCAGGGGGCAGGGCCGGGGCTACACCTTC. It is translated as CASRGQGRGYTF.

This clone was detected once. The chain joins TRBV10-2 to TRBJ2-7; 8 nucleotides align to TRBD1. This CDR3 is built from 14 residues. The V gene's germline CDR1 is WSHSY and CDR2 SAAADI. With V trimmed by 6 bases and J by 4 bases, 8 bases remained unmatched. This CDR3 is CASRRGQDVYEQYF. The DNA of the CDR3 is TGCGCCAGCAGACGGGGACAGGACGTTTACGAGCAGTACTTC.

The chain uses TRBV12-5 and TRBJ1-2; D is unclear. V was pared by 4 bases and J by 5 bases, with 5 bases between. The CDR3 consists of 11 residues. CDR1 is LGHNT and CDR2 is FRNRAP in the germline V gene. The CDR3 reads CASGSHYGYTF. DNA for the CDR3: TGTGCTAGTGGTTCCCATTATGGCTACACCTTC. The variable domain in full, completed from reference TRBV12-5 and TRBJ1-2, reads DARVTQTPRHKVTEMGQEVTMRCQPILGHNTVFWYRQTMMQGLELLAYFRNRAPLDDSGMPKDRFSAEMPDATLATLKIQPSEPRDSAVYFCASGSHYGYTFGSGTRLTVV.

This sequence joins TRBV23-1 and TRBJ2-5; no firm D call. TRBV23-1 is recorded as an ORF, its role being uncertain. This CDR3 has 16 amino acids. Trimming removed 3 bases at V and 1 base at J, with 15 bases between. The DNA for the CDR3 is TGCGCCAGCAGTCACACTATGATACAGAGCCAAGAGACCCAGTACTTC. Its protein product is CASSHTMIQSQETQYF.

This clone was found a few times. The chain has TRBV10-3 and TRBJ1-1, with D unresolved. The germline V and J ends were trimmed by 0 bases and 5 bases, with 10 bases remaining between them. CDR1 and CDR2 from the germline V gene are ENHRY and SYGVKD. The CDR3 is 14 residues long. The CDR3 sequence: CAISESVPWTEAFF. In DNA form, the CDR3 reads TGTGCCATCAGTGAGTCGGTCCCATGGACTGAAGCTTTCTTT.

The chain employs TRBV10-3 and TRBJ2-5, with a tentative D call TRBD1 (6 bases). The V and J ends lost 2 bases and 4 bases respectively, with 29 bases between them. Per the germline V gene, CDR1 is ENHRY and CDR2 is SYGVKD. The CDR3 is 20 amino acids. Here the CDR3 reads CAISEDYRTNTGKRGETQYF. The DNA of the CDR3 is TGTGCCATCAGTGAGGACTACAGGACCAATACAGGGAAAAGAGGAGAGACCCAGTACTTC.

This chain connects TRBV29-1 to TRBJ2-1; D is undetermined. V lost 2 bases to trimming and J lost 9 bases, with 14 bases between them. The CDR3 totals 13 residues. From germline, CDR1 is SQVTM and CDR2 ANQGSEA. The chain's CDR3 is CSVEIYEEGEQFF. In nucleotides, the CDR3 is TGCAGCGTTGAAATCTACGAGGAAGGTGAGCAGTTCTTC.